The subject of this entry is one TCR beta chain. All participating donors were Caucasian adults from Nashville, Tennessee. The data belong to a study of shared clonotypes between healthy human individuals. Background on the study: The cohort had a couple of women and a few men, ages 18 to 49.

Every subset had its genomic DNA shared out evenly among several immunoSEQ plates. On ten immunoSEQ deep assay plates, unsorted PBMC DNA was sequenced. Clones were read by immunoSEQ multiplex PCR, and TCRdb kept only the in-frame ones, dropping some. The table has 450,000 to 500,000 clones, 70% to 80% seen once. From germline, CDR1 is SGHRS and CDR2 YFSETQ. V lost 4 bases and J lost 1, with 6 bases in between. The length of the CDR3 is 13 residues. The sample comprised PBMCs. The chain employs TRBV5-1 and TRBJ1-5; no reliable D call. The TCR comes from a woman between 40 and 50 years old in good health. Some clones in this sample may be carry-over from other donors' samples. The CDR3 DNA sequence: TGCGCCAGCAGCAAGGACAGCAATCAGCCCCAGCATTTT. Protein product: CASSKDSNQPQHF.